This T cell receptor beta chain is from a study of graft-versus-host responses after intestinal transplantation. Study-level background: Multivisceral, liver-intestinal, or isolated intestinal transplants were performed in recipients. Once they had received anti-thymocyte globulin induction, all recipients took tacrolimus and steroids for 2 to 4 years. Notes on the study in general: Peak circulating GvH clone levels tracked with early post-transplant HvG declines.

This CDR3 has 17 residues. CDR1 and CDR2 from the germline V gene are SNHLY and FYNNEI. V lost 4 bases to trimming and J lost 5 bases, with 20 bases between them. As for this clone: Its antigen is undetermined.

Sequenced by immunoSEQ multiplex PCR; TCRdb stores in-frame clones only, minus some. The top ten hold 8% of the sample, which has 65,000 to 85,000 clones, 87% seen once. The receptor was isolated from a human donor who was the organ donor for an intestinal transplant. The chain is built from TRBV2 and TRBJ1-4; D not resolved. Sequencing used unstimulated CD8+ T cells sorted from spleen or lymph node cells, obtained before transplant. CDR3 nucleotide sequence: TGTGCCAGCAGTGTGCCCCCTCAGGCAGCTCCGAATGAAAAACTGTTTTTT. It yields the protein CASSVPPQAAPNEKLFF.